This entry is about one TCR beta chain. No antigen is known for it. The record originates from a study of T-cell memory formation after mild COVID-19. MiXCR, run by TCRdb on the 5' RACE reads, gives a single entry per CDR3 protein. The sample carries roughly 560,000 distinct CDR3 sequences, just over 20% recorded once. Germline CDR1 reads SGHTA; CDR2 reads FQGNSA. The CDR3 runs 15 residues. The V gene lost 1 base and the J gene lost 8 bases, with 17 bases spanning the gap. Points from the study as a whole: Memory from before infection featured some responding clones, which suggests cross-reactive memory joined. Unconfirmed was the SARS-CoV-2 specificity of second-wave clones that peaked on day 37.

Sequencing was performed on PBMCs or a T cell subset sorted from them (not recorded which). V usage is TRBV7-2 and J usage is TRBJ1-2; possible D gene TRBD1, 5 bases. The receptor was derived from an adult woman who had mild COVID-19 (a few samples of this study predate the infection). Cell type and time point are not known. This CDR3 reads CASSLGFGGSGGYTF. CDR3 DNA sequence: TGTGCCAGCAGCTTAGGGTTCGGCGGCTCAGGGGGCTACACCTTC. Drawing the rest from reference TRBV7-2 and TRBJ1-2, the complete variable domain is GAGVSQSPSNKVTEKGKDVELRCDPISGHTALYWYRQSLGQGLEFLIYFQGNSAPDKSGLPSDRFSAERTGGSVSTLTIQRTQQEDSAVYLCASSLGFGGSGGYTFGSGTRLTVV.